A selection of T cell receptor beta chains follows, all from one sample in a study of blood T cell repertoires in COVID-19. Data came from immunoSEQ multiplex PCR; TCRdb stores just in-frame clones and leaves some out. The data show roughly 700,000 clones, over 80% seen once. Sequencing used peripheral blood. These receptors came from a woman under 30 with acute or convalescent COVID-19. Both conserved end residues are part of each CDR3. Fields, in order: clone size, V gene, D gene, J gene, CDR3 DNA, CDR3 protein. A D gene is named only where the DNA matches it firmly. The size of a clone is reported for some rows only, either as once, few or many, or as a class for expanded clones.

once	TRBV1	.	TRBJ1-2	TGCACCAGCAGCCAGACAGGGGCGGATGGCTACACCTTC	CTSSQTGADGYTF
.	TRBV5-4	TRBD1	TRBJ2-1	TGTGCCAGCAGCTTGGACAGGGGTTTTGTCAATGAGCAGTTCTTC	CASSLDRGFVNEQFF
.	TRBV2	TRBD1	TRBJ2-2	TGTGCCAGCAGTGAAGGGGGACAGGGTTCGAACACCGGGGAGCTGTTTTTT	CASSEGGQGSNTGELFF
.	TRBV18	.	TRBJ1-6	TGTGCCAGCTCACCAACTCCCATAACAGGTTATCAAAATTCACCCCTCCACTTT	CASSPTPITGYQNSPLHF
.	TRBV6-2/TRBV6-3	.	TRBJ1-5	TGTGCCAGCAGTTACTCGCATACAGGAGACCGCAATCAGCCCCAGCATTTT	CASSYSHTGDRNQPQHF
.	TRBV7-8	.	TRBJ1-1	TGTGCCAGCAGCTTAAGTACGAGGGCTGGAACTGAAGCTTTCTTT	CASSLSTRAGTEAFF
.	TRBV19	TRBD1	TRBJ1-1	TGTGCCAGTACGGGGAGACAGGGGGCAAGGCACACTGAAGCTTTCTTT	CASTGRQGARHTEAFF
.	TRBV4-1	.	TRBJ1-2	TGCGCCAGCAGCCAAGGTTTCCAGGGTAACTATGGCTACACCTTC	CASSQGFQGNYGYTF
few	TRBV19	.	TRBJ1-1	TGTGCCAGTACCCTTGGACCGTCCGGGATTGAAGCTTTCTTT	CASTLGPSGIEAFF
once	TRBV5-1	.	TRBJ2-2	TGCGCCAGCAGCTTGGGTCTGGGGCCCGGGGAGCTGTTTTTT	CASSLGLGPGELFF
.	TRBV7-2	.	TRBJ1-1	TGTGCCAGCAGCTTCCTGAGGGAGGGAGCTTTCTTT	CASSFLREGAFF
.	TRBV7-9	TRBD1	TRBJ1-1	TGTGCCAGCAGCTTAAGGGACAGGGGGGAAGCTTTCTTT	CASSLRDRGEAFF
.	TRBV3-1/TRBV3-2	.	TRBJ1-1	TGTGCCAGCAGCCAAGGCTCGGACTTTCGCGTGAACACTGAAGCTTTCTTT	CASSQGSDFRVNTEAFF
.	TRBV4-1	TRBD2	TRBJ2-5	TGCGCCAGCAGCCGGGGGGAGCTAGCGGGGCCCCAAGAGACCCAGTACTTC	CASSRGELAGPQETQYF
.	TRBV25-1	TRBD1	TRBJ2-2	TGTGCCAGCAGTGAGTCTGATCCCGGGACAGGGACAGGGGAGCTGTTTTTT	CASSESDPGTGTGELFF
.	TRBV24-1	.	TRBJ1-1	TGTGCCACCAGTGGGGCAGGTTTGGCCACTGAAGCTTTCTTT	CATSGAGLATEAFF
.	TRBV11-2	TRBD2	TRBJ2-3	TGTGCCAGCCGCTCCCTGCGGGGGGCGGAAGATACGCAGTATTTT	CASRSLRGAEDTQYF
.	TRBV2	.	TRBJ1-2	TGTGCCAGCAGTTACAGGGAGGGAGGTGCTGCTATCTATGGCTACACCTTC	CASSYREGGAAIYGYTF
.	TRBV27	.	TRBJ2-1	TGTGCCAGCAGTTTATCAGGGGTCAATGAGCAGTTCTTC	CASSLSGVNEQFF
.	TRBV7-9	.	TRBJ2-7	TGTGCCAGCAGCTTAGTCGGGAGCTCCTACGAGCAGTACTTC	CASSLVGSSYEQYF
.	TRBV5-1	.	TRBJ2-2	TGCGCCAGCAGCTTCTTCAACACCGGGGAGCTGTTTTTT	CASSFFNTGELFF
.	TRBV27	.	TRBJ1-3	TGTGCCAGTTCTCCCTTCGGGGTCTCTGGAAACACCATATATTTT	CASSPFGVSGNTIYF
.	TRBV9	.	TRBJ1-5	TGTGCCAGCAGCGCCGAGTCGGACACTTCTCAGCCCCAGCATTTT	CASSAESDTSQPQHF
once	TRBV12-3/TRBV12-4	.	TRBJ1-1	TGTGCCAGCAGCCTTTCAGGGAACACTGAAGCTTTCTTT	CASSLSGNTEAFF
.	TRBV2	.	TRBJ1-2	TGTGCCAGCTCGGAGGAGGGTGGCTACACCTTC	CASSEEGGYTF
.	TRBV24-1	.	TRBJ1-2	TGTGCCACCAGTGGCGGGCCAGCCTATGGCTACACCTTC	CATSGGPAYGYTF
.	TRBV5-1	TRBD1	TRBJ1-1	TGCGCCAGCAGCATCGGACAGGGGCGCGCTGAAGCTTTCTTT	CASSIGQGRAEAFF
.	TRBV4-1	TRBD1	TRBJ1-3	TGCGCCAGCAGCCAAGAACAGGGGGAAAACACCATATATTTT	CASSQEQGENTIYF
.	TRBV6-5	TRBD1	TRBJ2-7	TGTGCCAGCACCTCGGGACAGGGCGGTTTCGAGCAGTACTTC	CASTSGQGGFEQYF
.	TRBV21-1	.	TRBJ1-3	TGTGCCAGCAGCCGTAGCTCTGGAAACACCATATATTTT	CASSRSSGNTIYF
.	TRBV12-5	.	TRBJ2-3	TGTGCTAGTGGTTTGACCTCCGGAGGGGATACGCAGTATTTT	CASGLTSGGDTQYF
.	TRBV3-1/TRBV3-2	.	TRBJ1-1	TGTGCCAGCAGCCTCTCGACAACGAACACTGAAGCTTTCTTT	CASSLSTTNTEAFF
once	TRBV6-5	TRBD2	TRBJ2-3	TGTGCCAGCAGCGGACTAGCGGGGACAACAGATACGCAGTATTTT	CASSGLAGTTDTQYF
.	TRBV2	TRBD1	TRBJ1-5	TGTGCCAGCAGGGGGACAGCATATAGCAATCAGCCCCAGCATTTT	CASRGTAYSNQPQHF
.	TRBV25-1	TRBD1	TRBJ1-2	TGTGCCAGCAGTGACGACAGGGATTATGGCTACACCTTC	CASSDDRDYGYTF
.	TRBV7-3	.	TRBJ1-6	TGTGCCAGCAGCTTAAAAGGGAGTAATTCACCCCTCCACTTT	CASSLKGSNSPLHF
.	TRBV11-3	TRBD1	TRBJ2-1	TGTGCCAGCAGCTCCTCGACAGGGGTAAATGAGCAGTTCTTC	CASSSSTGVNEQFF
.	TRBV7-2	.	TRBJ1-2	TGTGCCAGCAGCTTAAACTTAGGGGCAGCGGGCTATGGCTACACCTTC	CASSLNLGAAGYGYTF
.	TRBV7-9	TRBD1	TRBJ1-5	TGTGCCAGCAGCAGAATCACCTCCATCACCCGCCGGGACAGGGCGCGTTATAGCAATCAGCCCCAGCATTTT	CASSRITSITRRDRARYSNQPQHF
.	TRBV29-1	.	TRBJ2-2	TGCAGCGTTCGAGTGAACACCGGGGAGCTGTTTTTT	CSVRVNTGELFF
.	TRBV4-2	TRBD2	TRBJ2-3	TGTGCCAGCAGCCCGCAGGGAGGGTACGCAGATACGCAGTATTTT	CASSPQGGYADTQYF
.	TRBV5-4	TRBD1	TRBJ2-1	TGTGCCAGCAGCTTGCAGGGGGCCATATCTGAGCAGTTCTTC	CASSLQGAISEQFF
.	TRBV6-6	TRBD1	TRBJ1-2	TGTGCCAGCAGTACGGGACAGCTCTATGGCTACACCTTC	CASSTGQLYGYTF
.	TRBV9	.	TRBJ2-2	TGTGCCAGCAGCGTAATAACAGGTGGAACCGGGGAGCTGTTTTTT	CASSVITGGTGELFF
.	TRBV5-1	TRBD1	TRBJ1-1	TGCGCCAGCAGCTTGTGGCCGGGACAGGGATTTTTGAACACTGAAGCTTTCTTT	CASSLWPGQGFLNTEAFF
.	TRBV6-5	TRBD2	TRBJ2-5	TGTGCCAGCACCACCGGGACTAGCGGGGGCCGTTCCCAGTACTTC	CASTTGTSGGRSQYF
.	TRBV29-1	TRBD2	TRBJ2-7	TGCAGCGTTGAGAAGGGAGGGTCCTACGAGCAGTACTTC	CSVEKGGSYEQYF
.	TRBV25-1	.	TRBJ2-1	TGTGCCAGCAGTGAATTGCGTAAACGCTCCTACAATGAGCAGTTCTTC	CASSELRKRSYNEQFF
.	TRBV9	.	TRBJ2-1	TGTGCCAGCAGCGTAGATGGCGGGGTAAATGAGCAGTTCTTC	CASSVDGGVNEQFF
.	TRBV21-1	.	TRBJ2-3	TGTGCCAGCAGGTGCGGGGGTAGCGGGGACCACACAGATACGCAGTATTTT	CASRCGGSGDHTDTQYF
.	TRBV4-1	TRBD1	TRBJ1-3	TGCGCCATCTCGACTCGACGGCCGGGACAGGGGTCGAACTCTGGAAACACCATATATTTT	CAISTRRPGQGSNSGNTIYF